Listed below are T cell receptor beta chains from one sample, sequenced in a study of post-analysis software for immune sequencing data. TCRdb itself ran the PCR reads through MiXCR, one entry per CDR3 protein. The profile shows under 900,000 distinct CDR3 sequences, roughly 50% of them singletons. Sequenced sample: blood. These receptor sequences come from a girl aged 10-17 years with multiple sclerosis. Each CDR3 is given with its conserved first and last residue. A D gene is named only where the DNA matches it firmly. Clone size, where shown, is once, few, many, or a class for clones that have expanded.

D gene,J gene,V gene,clone size,CDR3 DNA,CDR3 protein
-,TRBJ2-1,TRBV7-6,-,TGTGCCAGCAGCTTAGGAGGGGTCGGGGATGAGCAGTTCTTC,CASSLGGVGDEQFF
-,TRBJ2-5,TRBV20-1,-,TGCAGTGCTAGGGGGCCTGAGGAGACCCAGTACTTC,CSARGPEETQYF
-,TRBJ2-7,TRBV6-5,few,TGTGCCACCGGATCGGCCGAGCAGTACTTC,CATGSAEQYF
TRBD2,TRBJ2-1,TRBV9,few,TGTGCCAGCAGCGTAGGGGGGACTAACGATGAGCAGTTCTTC,CASSVGGTNDEQFF
TRBD1,TRBJ2-7,TRBV5-1,-,TGCGCCAGCAGCCCCTCGACAGGGGCCTACGAGCAGTACTTC,CASSPSTGAYEQYF
-,TRBJ2-4,TRBV7-2,-,TGTGCCAGCAGTCCCAGGGGAGGGCACATTCAGTACTTC,CASSPRGGHIQYF
-,TRBJ2-3,TRBV29-1,-,TGCAGCGTTGATACCGTGGTCGGCGGGGATACGCAGTATTTT,CSVDTVVGGDTQYF
TRBD1,TRBJ2-7,TRBV20-1,-,TGCAGTGCTAGCTTAGACAGGGGAACTGGCTACGAGCAGTACTTC,CSASLDRGTGYEQYF
-,TRBJ2-1,TRBV29-1,-,TGCAGCGTTGCGTACTTGGCGGGGCTCAATGAGCAGTTCTTC,CSVAYLAGLNEQFF
-,TRBJ2-7,TRBV2,-,TGTGCCAGCAGACCCGACTATCCTAAATACGAGCAGTACTTC,CASRPDYPKYEQYF
TRBD1,TRBJ1-2,TRBV10-3,-,TGTGCCATCAGCGGACAGGGGGCGGACTATGGCTACACCTTC,CAISGQGADYGYTF
-,TRBJ2-1,TRBV20-1,once,TGCAGTGCTAGACACTCCAATAGCAATGAGCAGTTCTTC,CSARHSNSNEQFF
TRBD1,TRBJ2-7,TRBV29-1,few,TGCAGCGTTCGACAGGGTAACGAGCAGTACTTC,CSVRQGNEQYF
-,TRBJ2-1,TRBV7-2,once,TGTGCCAGCAGCCCTAAGAACAATGAGCAGTTCTTC,CASSPKNNEQFF
-,TRBJ2-6,TRBV12-3/TRBV12-4,-,TGTGCCAGCAGTTTGCGTACTCCGCGCTCTGGGGCCAACGTCCTGACTTTC,CASSLRTPRSGANVLTF
TRBD1,TRBJ1-5,TRBV4-2,few,TGTGCCAGCAGCGTTACAGGGGATGGCCAGCCCCAGCATTTT,CASSVTGDGQPQHF
-,TRBJ2-6,TRBV19,-,TGTGCCAGTGGAGTCTCTGGGGCCAACGTCCTGACTTTC,CASGVSGANVLTF
TRBD1,TRBJ1-2,TRBV29-1,-,TGCAGCGCCCAATCGGACAGGGACTATGGCTACACCTTC,CSAQSDRDYGYTF
-,TRBJ2-5,TRBV2,-,TGTGCCAGCAGTGAAATAGGCCGGCAAGAGACCCAGTACTTC,CASSEIGRQETQYF
-,TRBJ1-2,TRBV5-1,-,TGCGCCAGCAGCAGTTCCGGGACGGTCGGCTACACCTTC,CASSSSGTVGYTF
TRBD1,TRBJ2-3,TRBV20-1,few,TGCAGTGCTATCCCGGGACAGGTTCAAGGAGCGCAGTATTTT,CSAIPGQVQGAQYF
-,TRBJ2-5,TRBV15,few,TGTGCCACCAGCAAGACAGCAGGAGAGACCCAGTACTTC,CATSKTAGETQYF
-,TRBJ2-7,TRBV5-1,once,TGCGCCAGCAGCCTAGCAGGGCTAAGCTCCTACAATGAGCAGTACTTC,CASSLAGLSSYNEQYF
-,TRBJ2-1,TRBV15,-,TGTGCCACCAGCAGAGACTGGGCGGGTTACAATGAGCAGTTCTTC,CATSRDWAGYNEQFF
-,TRBJ1-2,TRBV5-1,-,TGCGCCAGCAGCTTGGATATTCCGGGGATCTATGGCTACACCTTC,CASSLDIPGIYGYTF
-,TRBJ1-1,TRBV11-2,-,TGTGCCAGCAGCTTAGTTCTTTTAGTAGACAGGAACACTGAAGCTTTCTTT,CASSLVLLVDRNTEAFF
-,TRBJ1-2,TRBV20-1,-,TGCAGTGCTAGTCGGGCAGGGTGGTTCACCTTC,CSASRAGWFTF
-,TRBJ2-3,TRBV7-6,-,TGTGCCAGCAGCTTAGGGAAACGACTTACCTTAGTACCAGATACGCAGTATTTT,CASSLGKRLTLVPDTQYF
-,TRBJ2-5,TRBV27,-,TGTGCCAGCAAAGGGGAGAATACAGAGACCCAGTACTTC,CASKGENTETQYF
-,TRBJ2-3,TRBV29-1,-,TGCAGCGTTGAACCCAAACTCTACACCGGGAGCACAGATACGCAGTATTTT,CSVEPKLYTGSTDTQYF
-,TRBJ2-3,TRBV7-2,-,TGTGCCAGCAGCCCCGGGGGGCCAGGCACAAATACGCAGTATTTT,CASSPGGPGTNTQYF
-,TRBJ2-5,TRBV7-6,-,TGTGCCAGCAGCTTAGGGGCGGGGACCCCCCAAGAGACCCAGTACTTC,CASSLGAGTPQETQYF
TRBD1,TRBJ2-1,TRBV29-1,-,TGCAGCGGAGGGACAGGGGGCCCCAGATCCTACAATGAGCAGTTCTTC,CSGGTGGPRSYNEQFF
-,TRBJ2-3,TRBV10-3,-,TGTGCCATACAGGGAAACGCAGATACGCAGTATTTT,CAIQGNADTQYF
-,TRBJ1-1,TRBV20-1,-,TGCAGTGCTAGGGGGCAGGGGTGGGCTGAAGCTTTCTTT,CSARGQGWAEAFF
TRBD1,TRBJ1-2,TRBV20-1,-,TGCAGTGGAAGCGGTGGGCAGGGGGCTGGCTACACCTTC,CSGSGGQGAGYTF
-,TRBJ1-4,TRBV28,few,TGTGCCAGCATGGGGGGGCCTGAAAAACTGTTTTTT,CASMGGPEKLFF
TRBD1,TRBJ2-3,TRBV2,-,TGTGCCAGCAGTGGGACAGGGAAAACGGGAGATACGCAGTATTTT,CASSGTGKTGDTQYF
TRBD1,TRBJ2-7,TRBV12-3/TRBV12-4,-,TGTGCCAGCAGTTTATGGTTAACAGGGGCAGGGGAGCAGTACTTC,CASSLWLTGAGEQYF
TRBD1,TRBJ2-5,TRBV30,once,TGTGCCTGGGAGGGGACAGGGGGCTACAATGAGCAGTACTTC,CAWEGTGGYNEQYF
-,TRBJ2-3,TRBV15,few,TGTGCCACCGGGGGGCTTAGAGATACGCAGTATTTT,CATGGLRDTQYF
-,TRBJ2-4,TRBV3-1,-,TGTGCCAGCAGCCAGCCCCGGCGGGAAGGACATTTCAAAAACATTCAGTACTTC,CASSQPRREGHFKNIQYF
TRBD1,TRBJ1-2,TRBV12-3/TRBV12-4,-,TGTGCCAGCAGTCCGGGACAGGGACTTGGCTACACCTTC,CASSPGQGLGYTF